Below are 26 T cell receptor beta chains sequenced from a single sample in a study of response to subunit inactivated influenza vaccine. TCRdb recomputed calls from the RT-PCR reads with MiXCR, one row per CDR3 protein. The sample has a few hundred thousand distinct CDR3 sequences; 11% to 15% are singletons. Sequencing was performed on PBMCs from blood, taken about 13 days after vaccination. All receptors derive from a middle-aged man who received an inactivated influenza vaccine.

This clonotype was observed a handful of times. The chain is built from TRBV20-1 and TRBJ2-7, with a possible D match to TRBD1 (5 bases). Germline CDR1 DFQATT, CDR2 SNEGSKA (reference sequence). The CDR3 is 13 residues long. V gave up 0 bases and J gave up 3 bases, with 9 bases separating them. This chain's CDR3 is CSARDGQGYEQYF. In DNA form, the CDR3 reads TGCAGTGCTAGAGATGGGCAGGGCTACGAGCAGTACTTC.

As to this clonotype: One end of the junction fails to match germline, which may point to a read error. The chain recombines TRBV3-1 with TRBJ2-7; possibly TRBD1 for D (6 bases). Per germline, CDR1 LGHDT and CDR2 YNNKEL (reference sequence). The CDR3 covers 14 residues. CDR3 sequence: CTSSLQYRDYEQYF. The CDR3 DNA is TGTACCAGCAGCCTCCAGTACAGGGACTACGAGCAGTACTTC.

This chain connects TRBV5-1 to TRBJ2-3; 9 bases match TRBD1. The J segment lost 6 bases and the V segment lost 4 bases, leaving 9 bases of the junction unmatched. The CDR3 runs 15 residues. The germline CDR1 and CDR2 sequences are SGHRS and YFSETQ. CDR3 nucleotides: TGCGCCAGCAGCAGGGGACAGGGAGTTGGGGATACGCAGTATTTT. It specifies CASSRGQGVGDTQYF.

The CDR3 is CASSPSIATYNEQFF. CDR3 nucleotides: TGTGCCAGCAGTCCCTCAATAGCGACCTACAATGAGCAGTTCTTC. The chain combines TRBV12-3 or TRBV12-4 with TRBJ2-1, with a weak D call TRBD2 (5 bases). This CDR3 is 15 amino acids long. V lost 5 bases and J 2 bases, leaving 13 bases between the germline ends.

A few counts support this clonotype. The CDR3 bases are TGTGCCAGCAGCGGGGGACTAGCGGGGAATACGCAGTATTTT. Translating gives CASSGGLAGNTQYF. V is TRBV9 and J is TRBJ2-3; 13 bases agree with TRBD2. The CDR3 extends over 14 amino acids. CDR1 is SGDLS, CDR2 YYNGEE, per germline. V lost 3 bases, J lost 7 bases, and 2 bases stayed unmatched.

This chain connects TRBV2 to TRBJ2-7; D is uncertain. Trimming removed 3 bases from V and 3 bases from J, with 12 bases in between. This CDR3 has 14 amino acids. The germline gives CDR1 SNHLY, CDR2 FYNNEI. For the CDR3, the DNA is TGTGCCAGCAGTGACCCGGCTGATAACTACGAGCAGTACTTC. This codes for CASSDPADNYEQYF. Full variable domain (remainder filled in from reference TRBV2 and TRBJ2-7): EPEVTQTPSHQVTQMGQEVILRCVPISNHLYFYWYRQILGQKVEFLVSFYNNEISEKSEIFDDQFSVERPDGSNFTLKIRSTKLEDSAMYFCASSDPADNYEQYFGPGTRLTVT.

This clonotype came up a few times. DNA of the CDR3: TGTGCCACCACAGGCCCGGAGGGGGCCCAGCATTTT. It encodes CATTGPEGAQHF. This chain joins TRBV6-5 and TRBJ1-5, with D possibly being TRBD1 (6 bases). CDR1 and CDR2 from the germline V gene are MNHEY and SVGAGI. The CDR3 extends over 12 amino acids. V lost 10 bases and J lost 11, with 18 bases in between.

The rearrangement uses TRBV7-2 and TRBJ1-2, with D uncertain. The CDR3 is made up of 14 amino acids. V lost 5 bases, J lost 7 bases, and 17 bases lay in between. From germline, CDR1 is SGHTA and CDR2 FQGNSA. The CDR3 nucleotides are TGTGCCAGCAGCCCCTTGGGTGACCGGCCTGGCTACACCTTC. Encoded protein: CASSPLGDRPGYTF.

This clonotype was recorded a few times. The chain couples TRBV5-5 to TRBJ1-1, with D uncertain. The CDR3 has 14 residues. Trimming pared 0 bases from V and 5 bases from J, leaving 11 bases between. CDR1 is SGHKS and CDR2 is YYEKEE in the germline V gene (reference sequence). CDR3 sequence (DNA): TGTGCCAGCAGCTTGGAGCTAAGGGTTACTGAAGCTTTCTTT. Translation: CASSLELRVTEAFF.

At least ten counts were recorded for this clonotype. The V gene is TRBV12-3 or TRBV12-4, the J gene TRBJ1-2; D call uncertain. V was pared by 4 bases and J by 5 bases, with 14 bases between. The CDR3 totals 14 residues. CDR3 nucleotides: TGTGCCAGCAGTTCCCACAAGATTGCGTATGGCTACACCTTC. It yields the protein CASSSHKIAYGYTF.

The genes are TRBV7-6 and TRBJ2-7, with a possible D match to TRBD1 (5 bases). V lost 2 bases and J 0 bases, leaving 11 bases between the germline ends. CDR1 SGHVS and CDR2 FNYEAQ come from the germline V gene. The CDR3 loop spans 15 amino acids. CDR3 coding DNA: TGTGCCAGCAGCTTATCAACAGGAGACTCCTACGAGCAGTACTTC. Residues: CASSLSTGDSYEQYF.

This clonotype was observed a handful of times. The chain couples TRBV20-1 to TRBJ2-7; D is possibly TRBD1 (7 bases). Trimming cost V 8 bases and J 5 bases, with 19 bases left between them. CDR1 is DFQATT and CDR2 is SNEGSKA in the germline V gene (reference sequence). The CDR3 runs to 13 residues. CDR3 protein: CSTQGRNGNEQYF. The DNA of the CDR3 is TGCAGTACACAGGGGAGGAACGGAAACGAGCAGTACTTC.

This sequence joins TRBV7-2 and TRBJ1-2; D not certain. Germline assignment: CDR1 SGHTA and CDR2 FQGNSA. V was clipped by 6 bases and J by 0 bases, with 14 bases between them. The CDR3 totals 15 residues. CDR3: CASSYSAGTNYGYTF. CDR3 in DNA: TGTGCCAGCAGTTATAGCGCGGGAACTAACTATGGCTACACCTTC.

This clonotype was found a few times. The CDR3 spells CASSQEVWGATAGELFF. The DNA for the CDR3 is TGCGCCAGCAGCCAAGAGGTGTGGGGGGCCACAGCCGGGGAGCTGTTTTTT. This chain connects TRBV4-3 to TRBJ2-2; D possibly matches TRBD1 or TRBD2 (6 bases each). The CDR3 length is 17 residues. Germline V gene lookup returns CDR1 LGHNA and CDR2 YSLEER. V shed 0 bases and J shed 6 bases, with 17 bases lying between them.

V and J are TRBV12-3 or TRBV12-4 and TRBJ1-1; D is perhaps TRBD1 (5 bases). There are 14 residues in the CDR3. Trimming shortened V by 2 bases and J by 3 bases, and 10 bases separated the two germline ends. CDR3 loop: CASSLQGPHTEAFF. For the CDR3, the DNA is TGTGCCAGCAGTTTACAGGGCCCCCACACTGAAGCTTTCTTT.

There are a few counts of this clonotype. This chain joins TRBV29-1 and TRBJ2-5, with 8 bases that match TRBD2. This CDR3 is built from 14 residues. CDR1 is SQVTM and CDR2 is ANQGSEA in the germline V gene. The junction had 7 bases not matched to a gene; V was cut back by 6 bases and J by 1 base. The chain's CDR3 is CSVRGSGGQETQYF. The DNA for the CDR3 is TGCAGCGTGAGGGGGAGCGGGGGCCAAGAGACCCAGTACTTC.

This clonotype was counted a few times. V and J are TRBV7-8 and TRBJ2-1; a possible D gene is TRBD1 (5 bases). CDR3 length: 15 amino acids. The V end was cut by 4 bases, the J end by 10 bases, with 20 bases between. Germline-derived CDR1 and CDR2 are SGHVS and FQNEAQ. The CDR3 loop reads CASSWYTQGFGEQFF. The DNA for the CDR3 is TGTGCCAGCAGCTGGTACACCCAGGGATTTGGGGAGCAGTTCTTC.

Here the CDR3 reads CASSLIGTHEKLFF. The CDR3 DNA reads TGTGCCAGCAGTTTAATCGGGACGCATGAAAAACTGTTTTTT. V and J are TRBV27 and TRBJ1-4, with D possibly being TRBD1 (5 bases). Germline CDR1 is MNHEY and CDR2 is SMNVEV (reference sequence). The CDR3 is made up of 14 amino acids. Trimming took 2 bases from V and 6 from J, leaving 10 bases between them.

This clonotype was counted many times. The chain employs TRBV5-1 and TRBJ2-2; 7 bases are shared with TRBD1. The CDR3 is made up of 16 amino acids. Losses at the gene ends were 1 base for V and 1 base for J; bases not matched to a gene: 4. From germline, CDR1 is SGHRS and CDR2 YFSETQ. CDR3 sequence (DNA): TGCGCCAGCAGCTTGTCGGGGACAGAGAACACCGGGGAGCTGTTTTTT. Residues: CASSLSGTENTGELFF.

This clonotype was recorded many times. The chain recombines TRBV5-1 with TRBJ2-2; the match to TRBD1 covers 7 bases. CDR1 SGHRS and CDR2 YFSETQ come from the germline V gene. CDR3 size: 15 residues. J was trimmed by 4 bases and V by 0 bases; bases with no gene match: 3. CDR3 region: CASSLGDRTTGELFF. CDR3 DNA: TGCGCCAGCAGCTTGGGGGACAGAACCACCGGGGAGCTGTTTTTT.

This clonotype was counted between two and nine times. The chain carries TRBV25-1 and TRBJ2-1; maybe TRBD2 (5 bases). CDR1 and CDR2 (germline): MGHDK, SYGVNS. The V gene lost 7 bases and the J gene lost 1 base, with 14 bases spanning the gap. The CDR3 length is 15 residues. As DNA, the CDR3 is TGTGCCAGCATAGGCGGGTTCGGGTCCTACAATGAGCAGTTCTTC. This translates into CASIGGFGSYNEQFF.

The J gene is TRBJ2-5, the V gene TRBV4-2; a possible D gene is TRBD1 (6 bases). Germline CDR1 and CDR2: LGHNA and YNFKEQ. The V and J ends lost 2 bases and 5 bases respectively, with 18 bases between them. CDR3 length equals 16 residues. The CDR3 DNA reads TGTGCCAGCAGCCAAACCCCCAACAGGGAGCGGGAGACCCAGTACTTC. Its translation: CASSQTPNRERETQYF.

In this sample, this clonotype turned up many times. The V call is TRBV7-2, the J call TRBJ1-1; D is uncertain. The CDR3 extends over 14 amino acids. Germline CDR1 SGHTA, CDR2 FQGNSA. Trimming removed 5 bases at V and 4 bases at J, with 14 bases between. In DNA form, the CDR3 reads TGTGCCAGCAGCCTTACTTTCCAAGCCACTGAAGCTTTCTTT. Its protein product is CASSLTFQATEAFF.

This clonotype is a singleton in its sample. The chain couples TRBV18 to TRBJ2-5; possible D gene TRBD2, 7 bases. This CDR3 is 15 amino acids long. V lost 3 bases and J 4 bases, leaving 15 bases between the germline ends. Germline V lookup: CDR1 KGHSH, CDR2 LQKENI. In nucleotides, the CDR3 is TGTGCCAGCTCACCGGGGGGGCTTCCTGTAGAGACCCAGTACTTC. It yields the protein CASSPGGLPVETQYF.

J is TRBJ2-7 and V is TRBV10-3; no firm D call. The CDR3 spans 11 residues. The V and J ends lost 0 bases and 5 bases respectively, with 2 bases between them. In germline, CDR1 is ENHRY, CDR2 SYGVKD. The CDR3 reads CAISESDEQYF. Here the CDR3 DNA reads TGTGCCATCAGTGAGTCGGACGAGCAGTACTTC.

The chain is built from TRBV30 and TRBJ2-1; D remains unclear. V was shortened by 3 bases and J by 7 bases, with 10 bases between the two germline ends. The CDR3 is 12 residues long. From germline, CDR1 is GTSNPN and CDR2 SVGIG (reference sequence). The CDR3 nucleotides read TGTGCCTGGAGGATCAGGTATAATGAGCAGTTCTTC. Its translation is CAWRIRYNEQFF.